The source of this TCR beta chain is a study of blood T cell repertoires in COVID-19. The CDR3 has 11 amino acids. The germline V gene has CDR1 MDHEN and CDR2 SYDVKM. V gave up 7 bases and J gave up 6 bases, with 7 bases separating them. Generated by immunoSEQ multiplex PCR, the TCRdb table keeps only in-frame clones and is missing some. The sample carries some 260,000 clones, around nine tenths recorded once. This chain links TRBV28 with TRBJ1-5; no clear D gene. The specimen was peripheral blood. The receptor was derived from a man aged 18 to 29 with active or convalescent COVID-19. The CDR3 loop is CASNSGQPQHF. In DNA form, the CDR3 reads TGTGCCAGCAACTCGGGTCAGCCCCAGCATTTT.